This TCR beta chain was recorded in a study of T-cell reconstitution after alpha-beta-depleted transplantation in children. Construction of the TCRbeta library involved unique molecular identifiers. TCRdb processed the PCR reads anew with MiXCR; each CDR3 protein has one entry. The sample yields hundreds of thousands of distinct CDR3 sequences, approximately 10% seen once. Germline V lookup: CDR1 LNHNV, CDR2 YYDKDF (reference sequence). CDR3 length: 14 amino acids. The ends were cut back, 2 bases at V and 4 bases at J, with 11 bases in the middle. The V gene is TRBV15, the J gene TRBJ2-5; D is unresolved. This sequence originates from a child between 2 and 9 years old with inherited bone marrow failure, due to receive a stem cell transplant. The sequencing used PBMCs, collected before TCRalphabeta/CD19-depleted stem cell transplant. CDR3 coding DNA: TGTGCCACCAGCAGACCGTGGGTGGGAGAGACCCAGTACTTC. It codes for CATSRPWVGETQYF.